This is a list of T cell receptor beta chains from one sample in a study of cytomegalovirus exposure and HLA in healthy donors. The table came from immunoSEQ multiplex PCR; TCRdb's copy has only in-frame clones and leaves some out. In the table there are about 150,000 clones, 94% of which are singletons. Sequenced: PBMCs. The receptor set was obtained from a man between 18 and 29 years old in good health and CMV-seropositive. Both conserved end residues are trimmed from each CDR3. The order of the fields is CDR3 protein, J gene, D gene, V gene, clone size. The D gene is left open where the match is weak. Clone size is stated in some rows and not others, as once, few, many or a class when expanded.

ASSNQGAYEQY TRBJ2-7 TRBD1 TRBV19 .
AWSPQGVGEKLF TRBJ1-4 TRBD1 TRBV30 .
ASSRLGIVGEQF TRBJ2-1 . TRBV28 .
ASSNTGGSYEQY TRBJ2-7 TRBD1 TRBV5-1 .
ASSSRRTSGYYEQY TRBJ2-7 TRBD2 TRBV5-1 .
ASSYQTASYEQY TRBJ2-7 . TRBV6-6 .
ASSLTQGAEGTGELF TRBJ2-2 TRBD1 TRBV11-3 .
ASSLYAGESTGELF TRBJ2-2 TRBD2 TRBV7-8 .
SARDSEEQF TRBJ2-1 . TRBV20-1 .
ASTRTGVNQPQH TRBJ1-5 TRBD1 TRBV19 .
ASSSIGGNTGELF TRBJ2-2 . TRBV5-1 .
ATSRDILAAYNEQF TRBJ2-1 . TRBV15 .
ASSLYGSRTGELF TRBJ2-2 . TRBV28 .
ATWTGGGRPQH TRBJ1-5 TRBD1 TRBV28 .
ASSGGGMNTEAF TRBJ1-1 . TRBV10-1 .
ASNSAGGYYEQY TRBJ2-7 . TRBV28 .
ASRRYTGELF TRBJ2-2 . TRBV27 few
ASSESRAGLADQYEQY TRBJ2-7 TRBD2 TRBV25-1 .
AWIRDTANYGYT TRBJ1-2 . TRBV30 once
ASSLIPGEQF TRBJ2-1 . TRBV11-2 .
ASSQEFALRSLH TRBJ1-6 . TRBV4-1 .
ASSLQGHQPQH TRBJ1-5 . TRBV5-1 once
ASSLGQAGPFSGANVLT TRBJ2-6 TRBD2 TRBV11-2 .
ASSPGGGWLSYEQY TRBJ2-7 . TRBV5-6 .
ASSKRDSPEKLF TRBJ1-4 TRBD1 TRBV19 .
ASSPHQGTFEETQY TRBJ2-5 . TRBV19 .
ASSYPKSAGVEEQY TRBJ2-7 TRBD2 TRBV6-5 .
ASSPGPGTGLNEKLF TRBJ1-4 TRBD1 TRBV7-9 .
ASSAGVIQPQH TRBJ1-5 . TRBV28 once
ASSPYGEEDIQY TRBJ2-4 . TRBV9 .
ASSQDQAYEQY TRBJ2-7 . TRBV4-1 .
ASSYLSRAYTGELF TRBJ2-2 . TRBV6-5 .
ASGPDRGWEQF TRBJ2-1 TRBD1 TRBV27 .
ASSLRTGITEAF TRBJ1-1 TRBD1 TRBV5-6 .
ASSDRTGFYEQY TRBJ2-7 TRBD1 TRBV2 .
ASREGLAASTDTQY TRBJ2-3 TRBD2 TRBV2 .
AGRTEGNQPQH TRBJ1-5 . TRBV6-6 .
ASGGGAGNTIY TRBJ1-3 . TRBV2 .
ATSWEGWNQPQH TRBJ1-5 . TRBV15 few
ASSLGQGRGYEQY TRBJ2-7 . TRBV5-1 .
AWSLGELNEKLF TRBJ1-4 . TRBV30 .
ASSRSRATGGGYT TRBJ1-2 TRBD1 TRBV7-2 .
SVDGGRDRGWETQY TRBJ2-5 TRBD1 TRBV29-1 once
ASTRSSYNSPLH TRBJ1-6 . TRBV6-5 .
ATSRSSQRGHNEQF TRBJ2-1 TRBD2 TRBV15 .
ASSGAGGQPQH TRBJ1-5 TRBD1 TRBV10-2 .
ASSLGGGETQY TRBJ2-5 TRBD2 TRBV6-5 .
ASRGKDRVGYEQY TRBJ2-7 TRBD1 TRBV28 .
ASTSGRLETQY TRBJ2-5 TRBD2 TRBV2 .